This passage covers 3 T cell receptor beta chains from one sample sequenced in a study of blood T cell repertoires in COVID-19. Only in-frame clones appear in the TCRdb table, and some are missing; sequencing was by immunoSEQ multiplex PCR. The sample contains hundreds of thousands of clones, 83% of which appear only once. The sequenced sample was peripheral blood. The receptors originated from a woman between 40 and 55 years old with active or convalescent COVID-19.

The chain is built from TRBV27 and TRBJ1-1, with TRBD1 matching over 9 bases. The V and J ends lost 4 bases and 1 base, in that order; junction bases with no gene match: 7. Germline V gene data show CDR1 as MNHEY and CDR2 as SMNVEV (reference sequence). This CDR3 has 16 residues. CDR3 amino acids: CASSSYGTGRNTEAFF. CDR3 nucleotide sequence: TGTGCCAGCAGTTCGTACGGGACAGGGAGGAACACTGAAGCTTTCTTT.

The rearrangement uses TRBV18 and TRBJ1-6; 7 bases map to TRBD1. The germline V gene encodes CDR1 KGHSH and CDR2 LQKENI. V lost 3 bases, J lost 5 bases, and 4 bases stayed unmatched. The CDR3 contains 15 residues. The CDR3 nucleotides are TGTGCCAGCTCACCTAGACAGGGCCATAATTCACCCCTCCACTTT. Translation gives CASSPRQGHNSPLHF.

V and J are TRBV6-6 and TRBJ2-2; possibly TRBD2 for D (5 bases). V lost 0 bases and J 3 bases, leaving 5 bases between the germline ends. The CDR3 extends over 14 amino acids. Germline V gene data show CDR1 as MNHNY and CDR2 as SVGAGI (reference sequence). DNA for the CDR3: TGTGCCAGCAGTTACTCGAGGGACACCGGGGAGCTGTTTTTT. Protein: CASSYSRDTGELFF.